The clone carrying this T cell receptor beta chain was observed many times. What it recognizes is unknown. The sample is drawn from a study of CD8 T cells in ankylosing spondylitis. TCRdb ran MiXCR on the 5' RACE reads and lists one entry per CDR3 protein. The data hold some 200,000 distinct CDR3 sequences, with 15% to 20% observed a single time. Broader study findings: It appeared that ankylosing spondylitis blood was characterized by a TCR beta motif of roughly 8 highly homologous variants.

Input material: blood, either unsorted or a sorted T cell fraction (not recorded which). The receptor was derived from a male donor aged 10 to 35 with ankylosing spondylitis or in good health (not recorded which).

This chain's CDR3 is CATGVQSNTGELFF. For the CDR3, the DNA is TGCGCCACCGGCGTACAGAGCAACACCGGGGAGCTGTTTTTT. The V call is TRBV5-1, the J call TRBJ2-2; no clear D gene. Per the germline V gene, CDR1 is SGHRS and CDR2 is YFSETQ. The V end lost 9 bases, the J end lost 2 bases, and 14 bases lay between the germline ends. The CDR3 consists of 14 residues.